The sequence of this T cell receptor beta chain was determined in a study of cytomegalovirus exposure and HLA in healthy donors. A note on this clone: Its specificity is not known.

Study-wide results and limits: In vitro, three CMV-associated chains proved specific for CMV antigens.

V was trimmed by 3 bases and J by 3 bases, leaving 19 bases between them. This CDR3 contains 17 residues. Germline V lookup: CDR1 SGHRS, CDR2 YFSETQ. A multiplex PCR was run with 60 Vbeta primers and 13 Jbeta primers. Clones were read by immunoSEQ multiplex PCR, and TCRdb kept only the in-frame ones, dropping some. The sample lists tens of thousands of clones, roughly 79% occurring once. This receptor was identified in a man aged 25 to 45 in good health and CMV-seronegative. The sequenced material came from PBMCs. The chain links TRBV5-1 to TRBJ2-1; a possible D gene is TRBD2 (6 bases). CDR3 DNA: TGCGCCAGCAGCTCCACGTATGCGGGAAGCAACTACAATGAGCAGTTCTTC. Its translation is CASSSTYAGSNYNEQFF.